This is a list of T cell receptor beta chains from one sample in a study of T cells after yellow fever vaccination. One entry per CDR3 protein results from TCRdb running MiXCR on the 5' RACE reads. The sample lists more than 95,000 distinct CDR3 sequences; more than 5.5% were seen once. The input for sequencing was CD4+ T cells sorted from PBMCs, taken 35 to 50 days after the first yellow fever vaccination. Every receptor here comes from a man younger than 35 who received the YFV17D yellow fever vaccine. The CDR3 runs from the conserved cysteine through the conserved F or W. D genes are given only for firm matches. Clone sizes are given selectively: once, few, many, or a class where the clone is expanded.

abundance	v_gene	d_gene	j_gene	CDR3aa	CDR3nt
many	TRBV7-9	NA	TRBJ2-5	CASSFDRQDGIRRTQYF	TGTGCCAGCAGCTTCGACCGACAGGACGGGATTAGGAGGACCCAGTACTTC
many	TRBV5-1	TRBD2	TRBJ2-1	CASSLLAGAHNEQFF	TGCGCCAGCAGCTTACTAGCGGGGGCCCACAATGAGCAGTTCTTC
many	TRBV7-2	TRBD1	TRBJ2-6	CASSLAGQGMISGANVLTF	TGTGCCAGCAGCTTAGCTGGACAGGGGATGATCTCTGGGGCCAACGTCCTGACTTTC
many	TRBV18	NA	TRBJ2-1	CASSTGDEQFF	TGTGCCAGCTCGACCGGGGATGAGCAGTTCTTC
many	TRBV7-2	NA	TRBJ2-3	CASSLSAVTPQYF	TGTGCCAGCAGCCTCAGCGCGGTTACCCCGCAGTATTTT
NA	TRBV5-1	NA	TRBJ1-4	CASSFGGLPSNEKLFF	TGCGCCAGCAGCTTTGGAGGGCTCCCCTCGAATGAAAAACTGTTTTTT
many	TRBV7-9	NA	TRBJ1-1	CASSLPANTEAFF	TGTGCCAGCAGCTTGCCAGCAAACACTGAAGCTTTCTTT
many	TRBV27	TRBD1	TRBJ1-3	CASSPKPAGGQGTIYF	TGTGCCAGCAGCCCAAAACCGGCAGGGGGGCAGGGCACCATATATTTT
NA	TRBV12-3/TRBV12-4	TRBD1	TRBJ2-7	CASSRGPYEQYF	TGTGCCAGCAGTAGGGGGCCCTACGAGCAGTACTTC
many	TRBV7-3	NA	TRBJ2-3	CASSPLGGPTDTQYF	TGTGCCAGCAGCCCCCTGGGGGGCCCCACAGATACGCAGTATTTT
many	TRBV11-2	NA	TRBJ1-6	CASSLLAVYNSPLHF	TGTGCCAGCAGCTTATTGGCGGTGTATAATTCACCCCTCCACTTT
few	TRBV5-6	TRBD2	TRBJ2-7	CASSSRGGLETYEQYF	TGTGCCAGCAGCTCCCGCGGGGGACTCGAGACCTACGAGCAGTACTTC
many	TRBV4-2	TRBD2	TRBJ2-5	CASSQGNGGAKETQYF	TGTGCCAGCAGCCAAGGAAACGGGGGGGCAAAAGAGACCCAGTACTTC
many	TRBV12-3/TRBV12-4	NA	TRBJ2-3	CASRSPGFGTQYF	TGTGCCAGCAGAAGTCCGGGCTTCGGTACGCAGTATTTT
many	TRBV28	NA	TRBJ1-2	CASSFNRPEHGYTF	TGTGCCAGCAGTTTTAACAGGCCCGAGCATGGCTACACCTTC
many	TRBV28	NA	TRBJ2-1	CASSLLMRDRNNEQFF	TGTGCCAGCAGTTTATTAATGCGGGACCGTAACAATGAGCAGTTCTTC
many	TRBV12-3/TRBV12-4	NA	TRBJ2-1	CASTKGGRPFF	TGTGCCAGCACCAAGGGGGGCCGCCCGTTCTTC
many	TRBV7-2	NA	TRBJ1-4	CASSLMEGTNEKLFF	TGTGCCAGCAGCTTAATGGAGGGTACTAATGAAAAACTGTTTTTT
many	TRBV4-1	NA	TRBJ2-4	CASSPVRGLAKNIQYF	TGCGCCAGCAGCCCCGTGAGGGGGTTAGCCAAAAACATTCAGTACTTC
many	TRBV5-1	NA	TRBJ2-5	CASSLFGTIVQETQYF	TGCGCCAGCAGCTTGTTCGGGACAATCGTACAAGAGACCCAGTACTTC
NA	TRBV29-1	NA	TRBJ2-5	CSVVLGDGRGTQYF	TGCAGCGTCGTCTTAGGGGACGGCCGTGGGACCCAGTACTTC
many	TRBV20-1	NA	TRBJ1-6	CSARDHQAGNSPLHF	TGCAGTGCTAGAGATCATCAGGCGGGTAATTCACCCCTCCACTTT
many	TRBV7-9	NA	TRBJ1-2	CASTLGPDAGYGYTF	TGTGCCAGCACTCTCGGTCCCGATGCTGGCTATGGCTACACCTTC
many	TRBV5-1	TRBD1	TRBJ2-1	CASSDRTGGPGEQFF	TGCGCCAGCAGCGACCGGACAGGGGGGCCGGGTGAGCAGTTCTTC
many	TRBV5-1	NA	TRBJ1-1	CASRAELSMNTEAFF	TGCGCCAGCAGGGCGGAGCTATCTATGAACACTGAAGCTTTCTTT
many	TRBV12-3/TRBV12-4	NA	TRBJ2-2	CASGPIGVTGELFF	TGTGCCAGCGGCCCTATCGGGGTCACCGGGGAGCTGTTTTTT
many	TRBV6-2/TRBV6-3	NA	TRBJ1-5	CASAAGLGRDQPQHF	TGTGCCAGCGCAGCGGGCCTAGGAAGGGATCAGCCCCAGCATTTT
many	TRBV5-1	NA	TRBJ2-3	CASSPMVGDTQYF	TGCGCCAGCAGCCCAATGGTGGGGGATACGCAGTATTTT
many	TRBV5-1	NA	TRBJ1-3	CASSSQGFSGNTIYF	TGCGCCAGCAGTTCCCAGGGCTTCTCTGGAAACACCATATATTTT
many	TRBV6-1	TRBD1	TRBJ2-5	CASRRNRGQRETQYF	TGTGCCAGCAGACGAAACAGGGGCCAGAGAGAGACCCAGTACTTC
many	TRBV6-1	NA	TRBJ1-2	CASSPTISYGYTF	TGTGCCAGCAGTCCAACTATTAGCTATGGCTACACCTTC
many	TRBV7-2	NA	TRBJ1-1	CASRGSLLTEAFF	TGTGCCAGCCGGGGGAGTCTTCTGACTGAAGCTTTCTTT
many	TRBV5-1	TRBD2	TRBJ2-1	CASSSGLADSYNEQFF	TGCGCCAGCAGCTCGGGACTAGCGGACTCCTACAATGAGCAGTTCTTC
many	TRBV12-3/TRBV12-4	NA	TRBJ2-2	CASSFGTRYGELFF	TGTGCCAGCAGTTTTGGGACGCGATACGGGGAGCTGTTTTTT
many	TRBV11-1	TRBD2	TRBJ2-1	CASSDGTSGDNEQFF	TGTGCCAGCAGCGATGGGACTAGCGGGGACAATGAGCAGTTCTTC
many	TRBV25-1	TRBD1	TRBJ2-2	CASSADRGMDTGELFF	TGTGCCAGCAGTGCGGACAGGGGTATGGACACCGGGGAGCTGTTTTTT
many	TRBV7-2	NA	TRBJ2-7	CASSLDHYYEQYF	TGTGCCAGCAGCTTAGACCACTACTACGAGCAGTACTTC
many	TRBV7-2	TRBD1	TRBJ1-6	CASSSGQPNSPLHF	TGTGCCAGCTCCTCGGGACAGCCAAATTCACCCCTCCACTTT
many	TRBV7-2	TRBD2	TRBJ2-5	CASNFGLAGQETQYF	TGTGCCAGCAACTTTGGACTAGCCGGGCAAGAGACCCAGTACTTC
many	TRBV7-2	TRBD2	TRBJ2-1	CASSIRLAANSYNEQFF	TGTGCCAGCAGCATTCGACTAGCGGCCAACTCCTACAATGAGCAGTTCTTC
many	TRBV5-5	TRBD2	TRBJ2-7	CASSLDLAAYSYEQYF	TGTGCCAGCAGCTTGGACCTAGCGGCTTACTCCTACGAGCAGTACTTC
many	TRBV7-9	NA	TRBJ1-3	CASSFGGYENTIYF	TGTGCCAGCAGCTTCGGGGGTTATGAAAACACCATATATTTT
many	TRBV19	NA	TRBJ1-2	CASSYRQTYGYTF	TGTGCCAGTAGTTACCGACAGACCTATGGCTACACCTTC
many	TRBV5-5	TRBD2	TRBJ2-3	CASSFSGRADTQYF	TGTGCCAGCAGCTTTTCAGGGAGGGCAGATACGCAGTATTTT
many	TRBV7-2	TRBD1	TRBJ1-1	CASSQQGSTEAFF	TGTGCCAGCAGCCAACAGGGGAGCACTGAAGCTTTCTTT
few	TRBV20-1	TRBD2	TRBJ2-1	CSAPSSGGYNEQFF	TGCAGTGCTCCTTCTAGCGGGGGTTACAATGAGCAGTTCTTC
NA	TRBV9	NA	TRBJ1-2	CASSVVGGDYGYTF	TGTGCCAGCAGCGTAGTTGGGGGGGACTATGGCTACACCTTC
many	TRBV11-2	TRBD1	TRBJ1-2	CASSQPGQPSRTF	TGTGCCAGCAGCCAGCCGGGACAGCCGTCGAGGACCTTC
few	TRBV7-9	TRBD1	TRBJ1-5	CASSSSGQQPQHF	TGTGCCAGCAGCTCTTCGGGACAGCAGCCCCAGCATTTT
many	TRBV28	TRBD1	TRBJ1-1	CATGGREAFF	TGTGCGACAGGGGGACGAGAAGCCTTCTTT
many	TRBV27	NA	TRBJ2-2	CASSKNTGELFF	TGTGCCAGCAGTAAAAACACCGGGGAGCTGTTTTTT
many	TRBV5-5	NA	TRBJ2-3	CASSLVAASTDTQYF	TGTGCCAGCAGCTTGGTGGCGGCTAGCACAGATACGCAGTATTTT
many	TRBV7-2	TRBD2	TRBJ2-2	CASSLTSGGYTGELFF	TGTGCCAGCAGCTTAACTAGCGGGGGGTACACCGGGGAGCTGTTTTTT
many	TRBV28	NA	TRBJ2-3	CASSFGGRTTDTQYF	TGTGCCAGCAGTTTTGGAGGGCGGACCACAGATACGCAGTATTTT
many	TRBV6-2/TRBV6-3	TRBD1	TRBJ1-1	CASSYPRDRGLNTEAFF	TGTGCCAGCAGTTACCCCCGGGACAGGGGGCTGAACACTGAAGCTTTCTTT
few	TRBV20-1	NA	TRBJ1-2	CSARGTRVSNYGYTF	TGCAGTGCTAGAGGAACACGGGTTTCTAACTATGGCTACACCTTC
few	TRBV9	TRBD1	TRBJ2-3	CASSGQGAYTDTQYF	TGTGCCAGCAGCGGACAGGGGGCATACACAGATACGCAGTATTTT